This is a list of T cell receptor beta chains from one sample in a study of cytomegalovirus exposure and HLA in healthy donors. Data came from immunoSEQ multiplex PCR; TCRdb stores just in-frame clones and leaves some out. The sample holds 250,000 to 350,000 clones; roughly 87% are singletons and the top ten take roughly 1.2%. The material sequenced was PBMCs. Receptors originate from a woman aged 30 to 39 in good health and CMV-seropositive. The CDR3 runs from the conserved cysteine through the conserved F or W. D genes are given only for firm matches. Size is stated for part of the rows, as once, few or many counts, or as a class when the clone is expanded.

TRBV2	NA	TRBJ1-2	NA	CASLGTRWYGYTF	TGTGCCAGCCTGGGCACACGATGGTATGGCTACACCTTC
TRBV5-1	TRBD2	TRBJ2-7	NA	CASSLASGLREQYF	TGCGCCAGCAGCTTGGCTAGCGGCCTGAGGGAGCAGTACTTC
TRBV28	NA	TRBJ2-7	NA	CASSFGSVVRQLGKYF	TGTGCCAGCAGTTTCGGCAGTGTCGTACGACAATTAGGGAAGTACTTC
TRBV6-5	TRBD1	TRBJ2-5	once	CASSYSGQGPGTQYF	TGTGCCAGCAGTTACTCGGGACAGGGGCCTGGGACCCAGTACTTC
TRBV25-1	TRBD2	TRBJ2-5	NA	CASSATTAGAETQYF	TGTGCCAGCAGTGCCACTACAGCGGGGGCAGAGACCCAGTACTTC
TRBV27	NA	TRBJ1-2	NA	CASSLRGNYGYTF	TGTGCCAGCAGTTTACGGGGGAACTATGGCTACACCTTC
TRBV7-7	TRBD2	TRBJ2-1	NA	CASSPGTSGGAYNEQFF	TGTGCCAGCAGCCCAGGGACTAGCGGGGGGGCTTACAATGAGCAGTTCTTC
TRBV19	TRBD2	TRBJ2-2	NA	CASDLAGGTGELFF	TGTGCCAGTGACCTAGCGGGAGGCACCGGGGAGCTGTTTTTT
TRBV4-1	NA	TRBJ1-6	NA	CASSQPRDSYNSPLHF	TGCGCCAGCAGCCAACCCAGGGACTCCTATAATTCACCCCTCCACTTT
TRBV11-3	NA	TRBJ2-1	NA	CASSLGQPKYNEQFF	TGTGCCAGCAGCTTAGGGCAGCCCAAGTACAATGAGCAGTTCTTC
TRBV19	NA	TRBJ1-2	NA	CASSKPVGAIPYGYTF	TGTGCCAGTAGTAAACCAGTGGGGGCAATACCCTACGGCTACACCTTC
TRBV29-1	TRBD1	TRBJ2-5	NA	CSVISTGGWETQYF	TGCAGCGTTATATCGACAGGGGGGTGGGAGACCCAGTACTTC
TRBV4-3	NA	TRBJ1-5	NA	CASSQEGGAGYQPQHF	TGCGCCAGCAGCCAAGAGGGGGGAGCAGGGTATCAGCCCCAGCATTTT
TRBV14	TRBD1	TRBJ2-1	NA	CASSADRDNRNEQFF	TGTGCCAGCAGCGCGGACAGGGACAATAGGAATGAGCAGTTCTTC
TRBV4-3	TRBD2	TRBJ2-6	once	CASSQDPTGGTTGANVLTF	TGCGCCAGCAGCCAAGACCCAACGGGGGGGACTACTGGGGCCAACGTCCTGACTTTC
TRBV7-6	TRBD1	TRBJ1-2	NA	CASSSGGTGAYGYTF	TGTGCCAGCAGCTCGGGGGGGACAGGGGCCTATGGCTACACCTTC
TRBV7-8	TRBD1	TRBJ1-1	many	CASSSTGKTEAFF	TGTGCCAGCAGCTCGACAGGGAAGACTGAAGCTTTCTTT
TRBV19	NA	TRBJ1-2	NA	CASGPGSGYGYTF	TGTGCCAGTGGGCCAGGATCGGGCTATGGCTACACCTTC